This TCR beta chain was documented in a study of T cell repertoires in cytomegalovirus infection (dated by TCRdb to the late 2010s). For context, the study as a whole: The HLA type of each donor mattered for the analysis, because public TCR beta signatures pointed to carriage of CMV infection along with the matching HLA type. Findings and caveats that apply to the study as a whole: In both this cohort and an independent roughly 330-donor cohort, the cumulative frequency of public TCR beta family members distinguished carriers of CMV infection plus the relevant HLA type. In the ex vivo response, HLA-C-restricted CMV-specific TCR beta clonotypes were dominant, and in two of eight donors the single most frequent clonotype came from this HLA-C-restricted group.

The sequencer was an Illumina HiSeq 1500. The public reads were run again by TCRdb, first through fastp at Q25 and then through MiXCR, and only productive beta chains were kept. Merged by CDR3 protein, the rows form single entries marked with the most common genes and DNA. A total of roughly 230,000 distinct CDR3 sequences appear in this sample, roughly 6.5% of them only once. Under 7% of the sample is in the top ten clones. This clonotype was observed many times. There is no known antigen for this receptor. No base-level quality is on record; no much larger clone is a single base apart. The CDR3 has 15 amino acids, counting the end cysteine and phenylalanine. Only the CDR3 part of the read is kept: 45 bases, read in frame from the first base. V loses 3 bases at its end and J loses 4 bases; junction bases beyond the gene matches: 6. Per the germline V gene (reference sequence), SEHNR is the CDR1 and FQNEAQ is the CDR2.

The receptor's source is a human donor in good health (CMV status not recorded). Some clones in this sample may be carry-over from other donors' samples. Here the chain combines TRBV7-9 and TRBJ2-3; 8 middle bases align to TRBD2. The sample was PBMCs. The DNA sequence follows: TGTGCCAGCAGCTTCACCGGGACTAGTCCAGATACGCAGTATTTT. Translated, this is CASSFTGTSPDTQYF. The full variable domain, completed from the reference TRBV7-9 and TRBJ2-3 proteins outside the CDR3, reads DTGVSQNPRHKITKRGQNVTFRCDPISEHNRLYWYRQTLGQGPEFLTYFQNEAQLEKSRLLSDRFSAERPKGSFSTLEIQRTEQGDSAMYLCASSFTGTSPDTQYFGPGTRLTVL.